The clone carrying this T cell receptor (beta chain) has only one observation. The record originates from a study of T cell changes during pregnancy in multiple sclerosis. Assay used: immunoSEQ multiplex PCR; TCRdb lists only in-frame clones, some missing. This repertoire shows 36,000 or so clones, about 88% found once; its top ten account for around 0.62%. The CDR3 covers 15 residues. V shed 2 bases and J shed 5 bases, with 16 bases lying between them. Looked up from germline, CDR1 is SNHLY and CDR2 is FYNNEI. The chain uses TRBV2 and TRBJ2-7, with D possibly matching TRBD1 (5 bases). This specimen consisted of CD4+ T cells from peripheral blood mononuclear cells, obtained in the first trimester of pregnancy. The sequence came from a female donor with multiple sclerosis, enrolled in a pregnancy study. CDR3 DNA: TGTGCCAGCAGTGAAAACGCAGGGAAGATCCACGAGCAGTACTTC. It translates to CASSENAGKIHEQYF.